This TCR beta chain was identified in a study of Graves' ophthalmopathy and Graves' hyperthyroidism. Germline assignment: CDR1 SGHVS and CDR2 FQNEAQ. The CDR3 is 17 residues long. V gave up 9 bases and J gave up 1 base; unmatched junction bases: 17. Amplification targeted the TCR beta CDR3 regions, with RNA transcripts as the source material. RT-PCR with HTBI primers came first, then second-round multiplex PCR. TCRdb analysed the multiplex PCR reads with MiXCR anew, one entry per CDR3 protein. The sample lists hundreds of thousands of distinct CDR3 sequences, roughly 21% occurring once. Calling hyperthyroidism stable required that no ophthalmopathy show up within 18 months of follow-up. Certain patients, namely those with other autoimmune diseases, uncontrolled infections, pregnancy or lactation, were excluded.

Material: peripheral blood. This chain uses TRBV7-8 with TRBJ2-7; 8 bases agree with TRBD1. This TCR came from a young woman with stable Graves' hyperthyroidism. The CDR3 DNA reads TGTGCCAGTAGTATCGCGACCACAGGGGGGAGTTCCTACGAGCAGTACTTC. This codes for CASSIATTGGSSYEQYF.